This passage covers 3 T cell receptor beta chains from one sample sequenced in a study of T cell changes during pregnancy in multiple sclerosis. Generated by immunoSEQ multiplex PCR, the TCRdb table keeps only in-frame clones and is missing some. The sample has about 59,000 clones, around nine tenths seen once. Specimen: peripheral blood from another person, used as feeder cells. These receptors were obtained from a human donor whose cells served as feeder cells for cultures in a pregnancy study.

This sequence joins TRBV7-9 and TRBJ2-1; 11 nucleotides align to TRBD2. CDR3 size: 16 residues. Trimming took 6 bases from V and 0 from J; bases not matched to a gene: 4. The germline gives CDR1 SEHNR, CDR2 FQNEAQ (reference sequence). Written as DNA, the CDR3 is TGTGCCAGCAGGCCTAGCGGGAGGTTCTCCTACAATGAGCAGTTCTTC. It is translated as CASRPSGRFSYNEQFF.

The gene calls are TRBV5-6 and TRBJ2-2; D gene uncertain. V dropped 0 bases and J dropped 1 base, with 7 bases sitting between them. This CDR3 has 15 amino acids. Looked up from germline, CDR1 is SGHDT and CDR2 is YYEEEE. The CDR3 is CASSLDAGNTGELFF. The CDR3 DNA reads TGTGCCAGCAGCTTGGATGCTGGGAACACCGGGGAGCTGTTTTTT.

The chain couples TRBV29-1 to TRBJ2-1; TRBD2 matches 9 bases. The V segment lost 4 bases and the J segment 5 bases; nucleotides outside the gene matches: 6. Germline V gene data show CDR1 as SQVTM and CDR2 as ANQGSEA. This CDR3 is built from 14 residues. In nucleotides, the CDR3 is TGCAGCGTTGGGTCTAGCGGGACCCACAATGAGCAGTTCTTC. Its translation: CSVGSSGTHNEQFF.